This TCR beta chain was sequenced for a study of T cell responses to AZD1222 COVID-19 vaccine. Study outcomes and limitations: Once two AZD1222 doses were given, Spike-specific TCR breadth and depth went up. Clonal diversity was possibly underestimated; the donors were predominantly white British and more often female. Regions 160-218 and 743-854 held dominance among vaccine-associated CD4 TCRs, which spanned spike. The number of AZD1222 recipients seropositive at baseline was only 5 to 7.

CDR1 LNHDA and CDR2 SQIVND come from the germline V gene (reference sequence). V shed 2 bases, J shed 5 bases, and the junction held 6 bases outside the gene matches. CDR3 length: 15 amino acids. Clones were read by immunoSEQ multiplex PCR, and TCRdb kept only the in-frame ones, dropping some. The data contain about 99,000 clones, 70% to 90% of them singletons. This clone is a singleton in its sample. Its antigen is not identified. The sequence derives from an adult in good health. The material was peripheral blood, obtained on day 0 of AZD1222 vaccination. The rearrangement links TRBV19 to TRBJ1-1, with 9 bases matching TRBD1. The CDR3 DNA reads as TGTGCCAGTAGTATACCTCGTGGACAGGGGACTGAAGCTTTCTTT. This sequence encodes CASSIPRGQGTEAFF.